This TCR beta chain is drawn from a study of T-cell reconstitution after alpha-beta-depleted transplantation in children. Whole-study results and caveats: Newly produced T cells mostly accounted for T-cell counts and diversity one year post-transplant.

The CDR3 loop spans 15 amino acids. V lost 0 bases and J lost 6; bases outside the gene matches: 4. Germline V gene lookup returns CDR1 SGHRS and CDR2 YFSETQ. As for this clonotype: The target antigen is unknown.

Unique molecular identifiers were used in preparing the TCRbeta library. In TCRdb, the PCR reads were re-called with MiXCR into one record per CDR3 protein. The table lists just over 950,000 distinct CDR3 sequences, about 29% of them singletons, with more than 25% in the top ten. This sample comprised PBMCs, mostly from graft donor cells, obtained 360 days after TCRalphabeta/CD19-depleted stem cell transplant. The TCR originated in a boy in the first two years of life who had a stem cell transplant for SCID, so the T cells may come from the graft donor. The gene calls are TRBV5-1 and TRBJ2-2; 8 bases match TRBD2. The chain's CDR3 is CASSLVRTSSGELFF. In nucleotides, the CDR3 is TGCGCCAGCAGCTTGGTGAGGACTAGCTCCGGGGAGCTGTTTTTT. The entire variable domain, with the rest obtained from reference TRBV5-1 and TRBJ2-2, is as follows: KAGVTQTPRYLIKTRGQQVTLSCSPISGHRSVSWYQQTPGQGLQFLFEYFSETQRNKGNFPGRFSGRQFSNSRSEMNVSTLELGDSALYLCASSLVRTSSGELFFGEGSRLTVL.